The source of this T cell receptor (beta chain) is a study of blood T cell repertoires in COVID-19. V shed 4 bases, J shed 0 bases, and the junction held 1 base outside the gene matches. Germline V gene sequence: CDR1 LGHDT, CDR2 YNNKEL (reference sequence). The CDR3 length is 16 residues. Here immunoSEQ multiplex PCR was the method, and the copy in TCRdb shows in-frame clones only, minus some. The profile shows about 400,000 clones, around 90% of them singletons. Participants spanned ages roughly 18 to 95 years and resided in 24 US areas. Participants reported their clinical history, and cohort assignment relied on those reports.

V usage is TRBV3-1 (or the pseudogene TRBV3-2) and J usage is TRBJ2-7; TRBD2 aligns across 15 bases. Sequences were obtained from PBMCs or T cells enriched from blood (not recorded which). The source is a woman between 40 and 55 years old with acute COVID-19. CDR3: CASSRTSGGGSYEQYF. The DNA for the CDR3 is TGTGCCAGCAGCCGGACTAGCGGGGGGGGCTCCTACGAGCAGTACTTC.